The clone carrying this T cell receptor (beta chain) was detected only a few times. What it recognizes is unknown. The data belong to a study of cytomegalovirus exposure and HLA in healthy donors. Study conclusions and caveats: Rarity marked most TCR sequences, yet some public TCRs occurred in many donors.

Primers: 60 Vbeta forward and 13 Jbeta reverse. TCRdb's copy holds only in-frame clones and misses some; the assay was immunoSEQ multiplex PCR. The sample carries tens of thousands of clones, about 65% recorded once. This CDR3 spans 15 amino acids. Germline V gene sequence: CDR1 SGHTA, CDR2 FQGNSA. The V gene lost 4 bases and the J gene lost 3 bases, with 12 bases spanning the gap. Sample: PBMCs. The receptor's source is a man aged 50-60 years in good health and CMV-seropositive. This rearrangement joins TRBV7-2 to TRBJ2-2; D not certain. As DNA, the CDR3 is TGTGCCAGCAGCTCTAATATGATGTACACCGGGGAGCTGTTTTTT. As protein: CASSSNMMYTGELFF.